These T cell receptor beta chains were read from a single sample in a study of T cell clonotyping in hematopoietic cell transplantation. The assay was immunoSEQ multiplex PCR, and TCRdb's table has in-frame clones only and misses some. This table holds roughly 37,000 clones, 75% to 90% found once. Specimen: peripheral blood mononuclear cells. These receptors all come from a woman aged 40-49 years in good health. Some clones in this sample may be carry-over from other donors' samples. Each CDR3 is given with its conserved first and last residue. Each record gives: J gene, V gene, clone size, D gene, CDR3 protein, CDR3 DNA. A D gene is named only where the DNA matches it firmly. Clone size, where shown, is once, few, many, or a class for clones that have expanded.

TRBJ1-4 | TRBV5-1 | NA | NA | CASRREEKLFF | TGCGCCAGCCGGAGGGAAGAAAAACTGTTTTTT
TRBJ2-3 | TRBV28 | NA | NA | CASRLGVIDTQYF | TGTGCCAGCAGGCTAGGGGTAATAGATACGCAGTATTTT
TRBJ2-3 | TRBV11-2 | NA | NA | CASSLGGGADTQYF | TGTGCCAGCAGCTTAGGAGGCGGGGCAGATACGCAGTATTTT
TRBJ2-1 | TRBV29-1 | once | NA | CSVAAGDNEQFF | TGCAGCGTTGCGGCAGGGGACAATGAGCAGTTCTTC
TRBJ2-5 | TRBV11-2 | NA | NA | CASSRDYQETQYF | TGTGCCAGCAGCAGGGACTACCAAGAGACCCAGTACTTC
TRBJ2-7 | TRBV6-6 | NA | NA | CASGHYEQYF | TGTGCCAGCGGTCACTACGAGCAGTACTTC
TRBJ2-2 | TRBV19 | few | TRBD2 | CASSIVYSGRPGELFF | TGTGCCAGTAGTATAGTGTATAGCGGGAGGCCCGGGGAGCTGTTTTTT
TRBJ2-2 | TRBV9 | NA | NA | CASSVAVGTGELFF | TGTGCCAGCAGCGTAGCCGTTGGGACCGGGGAGCTGTTTTTT
TRBJ2-1 | TRBV28 | NA | NA | CASSLGLNEQFF | TGTGCCAGCAGTTTGGGATTAAATGAGCAGTTCTTC
TRBJ2-7 | TRBV6-5 | NA | NA | CASSYQGSAYEQYF | TGTGCCAGCAGTTACCAGGGAAGTGCCTACGAGCAGTACTTC
TRBJ1-1 | TRBV28 | NA | NA | CASSSRENTEAFF | TGTGCCAGCAGCTCCAGGGAGAACACTGAAGCTTTCTTT
TRBJ1-5 | TRBV7-8 | NA | NA | CASTLSGPGSNQPQHF | TGTGCCAGCACCTTATCAGGGCCGGGGAGCAATCAGCCCCAGCATTTT
TRBJ2-2 | TRBV4-1 | NA | NA | CASSRSEGQTRGELFF | TGCGCCAGCAGCCGGTCGGAGGGCCAGACCCGAGGGGAGCTGTTTTTT
TRBJ2-7 | TRBV2 | NA | NA | CARQGGGNYEQYF | TGTGCCCGCCAAGGAGGGGGCAACTACGAGCAGTACTTC
TRBJ1-1 | TRBV28 | NA | NA | CASIALNTEAFF | TGTGCCAGCATCGCCCTGAACACTGAAGCTTTCTTT
TRBJ1-2 | TRBV28 | few | NA | CASTIAGEGYTF | TGTGCCAGCACTATCGCAGGGGAAGGCTACACCTTC
TRBJ1-5 | TRBV6-5 | NA | NA | CASSYDSNQPQHF | TGTGCCAGCAGTTACGATAGCAATCAGCCCCAGCATTTT
TRBJ2-2 | TRBV6-5 | NA | NA | CASSSGRNTGELFF | TGTGCCAGCAGTTCGGGACGGAACACCGGGGAGCTGTTTTTT
TRBJ1-1 | TRBV9 | NA | NA | CASSVDPEGDTEAFF | TGTGCCAGCAGCGTAGATCCCGAAGGGGACACTGAAGCTTTCTTT
TRBJ2-1 | TRBV6-4 | NA | TRBD2 | CASSDFAGGPSNEQFF | TGTGCCAGCAGTGATTTCGCGGGAGGGCCTTCGAATGAGCAGTTCTTC
TRBJ2-3 | TRBV14 | NA | TRBD1 | CASSQRQGWGTDTQYF | TGTGCCAGCAGCCAAAGACAGGGTTGGGGCACAGATACGCAGTATTTT
TRBJ1-4 | TRBV30 | NA | TRBD1 | CAWGTGLNEKLFF | TGTGCCTGGGGGACAGGCCTTAATGAAAAACTGTTTTTT
TRBJ2-5 | TRBV30 | NA | TRBD1 | CAWSTGGETQYF | TGTGCCTGGAGCACAGGGGGAGAGACCCAGTACTTC
TRBJ1-3 | TRBV5-1 | once | NA | CASSVDVSGNTIYF | TGCGCCAGCAGCGTAGACGTCTCTGGAAACACCATATATTTT
TRBJ1-4 | TRBV5-6 | NA | TRBD1 | CASSYRGLGEKLFF | TGTGCCAGCAGCTACAGGGGTCTGGGTGAAAAACTGTTTTTT
TRBJ2-2 | TRBV5-1 | NA | NA | CASSLSGSGSGELFF | TGCGCCAGCAGCTTGTCCGGTTCTGGTAGCGGGGAGCTGTTTTTT
TRBJ2-3 | TRBV28 | NA | NA | CASSLFASTDTQYF | TGTGCCAGCAGTTTATTCGCGAGCACAGATACGCAGTATTTT
TRBJ2-2 | TRBV28 | NA | TRBD2 | CASSLAGDNNGELFF | TGTGCCAGCAGTCTAGCGGGAGATAACAACGGGGAGCTGTTTTTT
TRBJ1-5 | TRBV28 | NA | TRBD1 | CASSLPGTGVNQPQHF | TGTGCCAGCAGTTTACCTGGGACAGGGGTCAATCAGCCCCAGCATTTT
TRBJ1-1 | TRBV28 | NA | TRBD1 | CASISGGAVTEAFF | TGTGCCAGCATCTCAGGGGGCGCGGTCACTGAAGCTTTCTTT
TRBJ1-1 | TRBV7-2 | NA | TRBD1 | CASSLPQGDAFF | TGTGCCAGCAGCCTCCCACAGGGGGATGCTTTCTTT
TRBJ1-4 | TRBV18 | NA | NA | CASSPGPNEKLFF | TGTGCCAGCTCACCAGGACCAAATGAAAAACTGTTTTTT
TRBJ2-3 | TRBV6-5 | once | NA | CASTRNVGDTQYF | TGTGCCAGCACTAGGAATGTCGGGGATACGCAGTATTTT
TRBJ1-1 | TRBV30 | NA | TRBD1 | CAWEGQMNTEAFF | TGTGCCTGGGAGGGACAGATGAACACTGAAGCTTTCTTT
TRBJ2-7 | TRBV9 | NA | TRBD1 | CASSRRARDRDHEQYF | TGTGCCAGCTCCCGAAGAGCCCGGGACAGGGACCACGAGCAGTACTTC